One TCR beta chain is described in this entry. Antigen specificity is unknown. With 4 bases removed from V and 0 bases from J, the gap between germline ends came to 11 bases. Germline loops: CDR1 MGHRA, CDR2 YSYEKL. The CDR3 totals 15 residues. This entry is derived from a study of cytomegalovirus exposure and HLA in healthy donors. Findings of the study overall: The classifier, whose performance was assessed in both the original and validation cohorts, reportedly diagnosed cytomegalovirus status with high specificity and sensitivity.

Healthy people donating bone marrow made up the donors. The study ran its PCR with 60 Vbeta and 13 Jbeta primers. Measured with immunoSEQ multiplex PCR; TCRdb has only the in-frame clones, and not every one. The repertoire holds 65,000 to 85,000 clones, with 70% to 85% as singletons. Sequenced: PBMCs. This sequence originates from a woman in her 50s in good health and CMV-seronegative. The chain combines TRBV4-1 with TRBJ2-3; D is perhaps TRBD1 (5 bases). CDR3 nucleotide sequence: TGCGCCAGCAGCCTTGCAGGGTTTAGCACAGATACGCAGTATTTT. Translation gives CASSLAGFSTDTQYF.